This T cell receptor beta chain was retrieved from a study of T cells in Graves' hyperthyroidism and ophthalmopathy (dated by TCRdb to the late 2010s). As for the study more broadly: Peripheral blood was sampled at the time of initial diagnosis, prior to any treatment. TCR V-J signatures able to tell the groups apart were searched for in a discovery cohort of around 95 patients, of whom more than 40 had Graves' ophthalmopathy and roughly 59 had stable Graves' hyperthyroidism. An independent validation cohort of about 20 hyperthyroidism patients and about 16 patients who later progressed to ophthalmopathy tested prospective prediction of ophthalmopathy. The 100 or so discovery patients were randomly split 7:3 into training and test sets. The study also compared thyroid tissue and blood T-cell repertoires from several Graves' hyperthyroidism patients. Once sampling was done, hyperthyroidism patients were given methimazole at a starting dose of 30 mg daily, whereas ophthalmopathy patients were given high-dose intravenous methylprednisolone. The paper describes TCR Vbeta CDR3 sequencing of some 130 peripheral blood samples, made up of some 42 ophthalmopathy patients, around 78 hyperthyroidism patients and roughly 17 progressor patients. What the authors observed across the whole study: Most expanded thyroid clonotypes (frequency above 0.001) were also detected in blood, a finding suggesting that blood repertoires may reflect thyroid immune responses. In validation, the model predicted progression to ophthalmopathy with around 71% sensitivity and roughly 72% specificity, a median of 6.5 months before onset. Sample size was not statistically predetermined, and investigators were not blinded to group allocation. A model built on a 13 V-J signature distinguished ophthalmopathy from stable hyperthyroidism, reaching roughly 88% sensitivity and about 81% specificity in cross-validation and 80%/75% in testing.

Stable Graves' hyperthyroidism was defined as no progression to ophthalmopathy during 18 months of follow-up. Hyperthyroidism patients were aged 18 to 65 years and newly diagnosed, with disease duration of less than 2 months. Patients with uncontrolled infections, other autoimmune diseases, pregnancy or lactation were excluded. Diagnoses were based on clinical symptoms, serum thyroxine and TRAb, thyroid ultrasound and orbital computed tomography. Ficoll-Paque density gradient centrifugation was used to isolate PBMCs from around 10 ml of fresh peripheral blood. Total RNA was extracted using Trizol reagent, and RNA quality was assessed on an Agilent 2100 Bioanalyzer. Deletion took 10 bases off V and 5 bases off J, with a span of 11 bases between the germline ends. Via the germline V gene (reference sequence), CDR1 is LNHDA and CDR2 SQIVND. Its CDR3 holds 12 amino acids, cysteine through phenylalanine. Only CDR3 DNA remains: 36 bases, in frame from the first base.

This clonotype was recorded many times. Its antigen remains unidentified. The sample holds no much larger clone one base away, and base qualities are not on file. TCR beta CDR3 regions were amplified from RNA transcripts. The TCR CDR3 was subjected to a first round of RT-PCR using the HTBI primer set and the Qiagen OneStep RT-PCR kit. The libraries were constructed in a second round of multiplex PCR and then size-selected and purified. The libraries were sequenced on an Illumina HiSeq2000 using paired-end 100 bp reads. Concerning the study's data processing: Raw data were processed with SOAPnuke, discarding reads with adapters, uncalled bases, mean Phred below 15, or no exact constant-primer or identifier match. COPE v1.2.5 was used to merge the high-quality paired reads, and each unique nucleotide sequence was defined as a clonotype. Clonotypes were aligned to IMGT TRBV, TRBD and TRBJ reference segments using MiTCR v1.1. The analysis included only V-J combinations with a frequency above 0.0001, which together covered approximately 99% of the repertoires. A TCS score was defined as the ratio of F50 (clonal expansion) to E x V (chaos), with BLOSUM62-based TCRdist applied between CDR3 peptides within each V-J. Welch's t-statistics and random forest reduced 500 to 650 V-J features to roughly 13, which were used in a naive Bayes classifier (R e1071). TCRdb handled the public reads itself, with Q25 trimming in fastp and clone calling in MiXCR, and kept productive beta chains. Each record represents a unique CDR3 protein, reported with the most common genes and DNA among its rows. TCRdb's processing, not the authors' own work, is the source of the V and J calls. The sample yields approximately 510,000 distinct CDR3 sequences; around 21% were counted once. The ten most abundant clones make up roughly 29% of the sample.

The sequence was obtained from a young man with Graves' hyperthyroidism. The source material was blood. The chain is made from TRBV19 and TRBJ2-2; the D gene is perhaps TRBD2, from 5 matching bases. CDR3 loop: CATLRETGELFF. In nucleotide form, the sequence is TGTGCCACCCTTCGGGAAACCGGGGAGCTGTTTTTT.